The source of this T cell receptor beta chain is a study of early T cells in non-severe SARS-CoV-2 infection. MiXCR, run by TCRdb on the 5' RACE reads, gives a single entry per CDR3 protein. Of roughly 66,000 distinct CDR3 sequences in the sample, approximately 9% were seen once. Germline CDR1 reads SGHAT; CDR2 reads FQNNGV. V dropped 5 bases and J dropped 4; count of bases not matched to a gene: 8. This CDR3 region has 14 residues. This clonotype was observed a few times. This rearrangement joins TRBV11-2 to TRBJ2-7, with 7 bases aligning to TRBD1. This clonotype was sampled from an adult who was a healthcare worker with PCR-confirmed SARS-CoV-2 infection or an uninfected control (not recorded which). Sequencing was done on a sample of whole blood. The CDR3, as DNA: TGTGCCAGCAGCCTCACGACAGGGCGGTACGAGCAGTACTTC. Amino acid sequence: CASSLTTGRYEQYF.